This T cell receptor beta chain was sequenced in a study of cytomegalovirus exposure and HLA in healthy donors. PCR employed 60 Vbeta and 13 Jbeta primers. Sequenced by immunoSEQ multiplex PCR; TCRdb stores in-frame clones only, minus some. The table lists about 200,000 clones, around 79% of them singletons, with nearly 0.4% in the top ten. Sequencing used PBMCs. The receptor was isolated from a male donor in good health and CMV-seropositive.

The CDR3: CASSPDRPANYGYTF. In DNA form, the CDR3 reads TGTGCCAGCAGCCCGGACAGGCCTGCTAACTATGGCTACACCTTC. V usage is TRBV5-4 and J usage is TRBJ1-2; 7 bases fit TRBD1. The CDR3 has 15 residues. CDR1 and CDR2 (germline): SGHNT, YYREEE (reference sequence). V was clipped by 4 bases and J by 0 bases; unmatched bases: 6.